A single sample gave rise to the 5 T cell receptor beta chains below, sequenced in a study of identical twins. Each CDR3 protein is one row after TCRdb ran MiXCR on the 5' RACE reads. The sample yields a few hundred thousand distinct CDR3 sequences, 9.6% seen once. The data also belong to a second study, concerning yellow fever vaccine responses in identical twins.

The sample comprised PBMCs. These receptors were obtained from a woman aged 18-35 years in good health.

This chain joins TRBV20-1 and TRBJ2-1; D uncertain. The CDR3 has 12 amino acids. The germline CDR1 and CDR2 sequences are DFQATT and SNEGSKA (reference sequence). V was shortened by 4 bases and J by 6 bases, with 10 bases between the two germline ends. The CDR3: CSAITDRNEQFF. The CDR3 DNA is TGCAGTGCTATAACGGACCGCAATGAGCAGTTCTTC.

The sample holds a few counts of this clonotype. The gene calls are TRBV27 and TRBJ2-1; maybe TRBD1 (5 bases). Germline CDR1 reads MNHEY; CDR2 reads SMNVEV (reference sequence). V lost 8 bases and J lost 4, with 15 bases in between. The CDR3 has 14 amino acids. The CDR3 sequence: CASGKTADYNEQFF. The CDR3 DNA reads TGTGCCAGCGGAAAGACAGCAGATTACAATGAGCAGTTCTTC.

CDR3 DNA sequence: TGTGCCAGCAGAGGACAGGGGCAGGGCGAGCAGTACTTC. Protein: CASRGQGQGEQYF. The chain uses TRBV25-1 and TRBJ2-7, with 9 bases identical to TRBD1. Germline V CDR1 and CDR2: MGHDK, SYGVNS. The CDR3 totals 13 residues. Losses at the gene ends were 6 bases for V and 6 bases for J; bases not matched to a gene: 6.

Remarks on this clonotype: A much larger clone lies one base from this, so it may be a read error. The genes are TRBV12-3 or TRBV12-4 and TRBJ2-2; 10 bases agree with TRBD1. This CDR3 has 17 residues. CDR3 sequence reads: CTSSGLAGTGARGELFF. Written as DNA, the CDR3 is TGTACCAGCAGCGGTCTTGCCGGGACAGGGGCGAGGGGGGAGCTGTTTTTT.

This chain links TRBV5-1 with TRBJ2-7; 9 bases fit TRBD2. Germline CDR1 SGHRS, CDR2 YFSETQ. J lost 3 bases, V lost 3 bases, and 13 bases had no gene match. The CDR3 is made up of 17 amino acids. CDR3 protein: CASSSDVGGRDLYEQYF. The CDR3 nucleotides read TGCGCCAGCAGCTCAGATGTCGGCGGGAGGGACCTCTACGAGCAGTACTTC.